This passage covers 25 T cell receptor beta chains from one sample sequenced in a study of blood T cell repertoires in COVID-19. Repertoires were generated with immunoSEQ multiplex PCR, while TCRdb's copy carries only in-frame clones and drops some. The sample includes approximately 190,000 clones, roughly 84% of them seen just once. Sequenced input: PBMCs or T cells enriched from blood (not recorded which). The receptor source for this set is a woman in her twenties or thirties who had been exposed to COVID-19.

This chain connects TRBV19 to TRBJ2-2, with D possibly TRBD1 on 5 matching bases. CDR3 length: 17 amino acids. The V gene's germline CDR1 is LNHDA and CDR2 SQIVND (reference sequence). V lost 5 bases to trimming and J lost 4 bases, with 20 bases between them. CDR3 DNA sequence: TGTGCCAGTAGTTTAAGAACGGACGCCCAGGGCACCGGGGAGCTGTTTTTT. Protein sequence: CASSLRTDAQGTGELFF.

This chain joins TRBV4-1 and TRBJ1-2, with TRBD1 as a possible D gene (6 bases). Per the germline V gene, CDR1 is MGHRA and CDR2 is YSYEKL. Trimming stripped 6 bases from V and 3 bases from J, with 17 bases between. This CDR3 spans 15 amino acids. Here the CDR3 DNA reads TGCGCCAGCAGGCCTACTCAGGGGTCGGACTATGGCTACACCTTC. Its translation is CASRPTQGSDYGYTF.

The CDR3 DNA reads as TGCGCCAGCAGCTTCAGTATGTCGGGAAACACCATATATTTT. It yields the protein CASSFSMSGNTIYF. The rearrangement uses TRBV4-3 and TRBJ1-3; D not resolved. This CDR3 spans 14 amino acids. V lost 5 bases, J lost 4 bases, and 12 bases lay in between. Per germline, CDR1 LGHNA and CDR2 YSLEER.

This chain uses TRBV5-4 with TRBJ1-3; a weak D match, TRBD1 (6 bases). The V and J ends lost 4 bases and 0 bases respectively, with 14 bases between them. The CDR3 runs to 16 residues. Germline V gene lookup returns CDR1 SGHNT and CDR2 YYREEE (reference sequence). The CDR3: CASSLNTGSSGNTIYF. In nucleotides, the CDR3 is TGTGCCAGCAGCCTAAACACAGGGTCCTCTGGAAACACCATATATTTT.

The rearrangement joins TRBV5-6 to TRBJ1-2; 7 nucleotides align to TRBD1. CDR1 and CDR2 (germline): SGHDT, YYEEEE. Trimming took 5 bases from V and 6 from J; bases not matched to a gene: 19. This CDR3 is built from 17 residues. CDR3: CASRSRATGRVRDGYTF. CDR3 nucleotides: TGTGCCAGCAGATCAAGGGCGACAGGGCGAGTTAGGGATGGCTACACCTTC.

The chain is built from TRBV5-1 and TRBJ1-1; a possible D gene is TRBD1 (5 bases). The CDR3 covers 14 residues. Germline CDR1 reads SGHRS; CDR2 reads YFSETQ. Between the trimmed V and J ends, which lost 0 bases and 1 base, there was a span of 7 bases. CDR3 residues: CASSLGQRNTEAFF. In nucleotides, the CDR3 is TGCGCCAGCAGCTTGGGACAGAGGAACACTGAAGCTTTCTTT.

The CDR3 here is CASSWTGGTEAFF. As DNA, the CDR3 is TGTGCCAGCAGTTGGACAGGGGGTACTGAAGCTTTCTTT. The chain joins TRBV27 to TRBJ1-1; 10 bases agree with TRBD1. The CDR3 is made up of 13 amino acids. CDR1 and CDR2 (germline): MNHEY, SMNVEV (reference sequence). Trimming cost V 4 bases and J 5 bases; bases outside gene matches: 1.

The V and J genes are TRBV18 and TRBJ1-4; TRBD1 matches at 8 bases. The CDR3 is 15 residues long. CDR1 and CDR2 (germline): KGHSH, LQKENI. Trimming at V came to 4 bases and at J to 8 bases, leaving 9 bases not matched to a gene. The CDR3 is CASSRLTGAPEKLFF. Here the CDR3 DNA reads TGTGCCAGCTCACGGCTGACAGGGGCGCCAGAAAAACTGTTTTTT.

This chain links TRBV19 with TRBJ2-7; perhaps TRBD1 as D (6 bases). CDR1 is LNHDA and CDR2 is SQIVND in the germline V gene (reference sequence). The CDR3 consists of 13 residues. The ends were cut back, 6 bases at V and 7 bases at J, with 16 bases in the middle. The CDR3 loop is CASSDPTGFEQYF. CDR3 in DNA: TGTGCCAGTAGCGACCCGACAGGTTTTGAGCAGTACTTC.

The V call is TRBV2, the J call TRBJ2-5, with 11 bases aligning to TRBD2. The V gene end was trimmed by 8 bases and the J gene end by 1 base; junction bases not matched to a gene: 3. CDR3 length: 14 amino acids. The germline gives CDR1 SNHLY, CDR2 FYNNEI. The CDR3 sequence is CASSGLAGQETQYF. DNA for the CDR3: TGTGCCAGCTCAGGACTAGCGGGCCAAGAGACCCAGTACTTC.

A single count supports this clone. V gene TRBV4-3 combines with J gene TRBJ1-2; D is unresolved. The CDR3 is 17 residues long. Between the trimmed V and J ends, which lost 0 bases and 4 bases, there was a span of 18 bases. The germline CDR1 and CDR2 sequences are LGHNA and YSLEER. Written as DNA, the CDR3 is TGCGCCAGCAGCCAAGACCCTGGGTCGGGGTTCGGCTATGGCTACACCTTC. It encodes CASSQDPGSGFGYGYTF.

CDR3 sequence reads: CASSPRGATNEKLFF. CDR3 sequence (DNA): TGTGCCAGCAGCCCCAGGGGTGCAACTAATGAAAAACTGTTTTTT. V and J are TRBV3-1 (or the pseudogene TRBV3-2) and TRBJ1-4, with D tentatively TRBD1 (6 bases). From germline, CDR1 is LGHDT and CDR2 YNNKEL (reference sequence). This CDR3 is built from 15 residues. V lost 4 bases and J 0 bases, leaving 9 bases between the germline ends.

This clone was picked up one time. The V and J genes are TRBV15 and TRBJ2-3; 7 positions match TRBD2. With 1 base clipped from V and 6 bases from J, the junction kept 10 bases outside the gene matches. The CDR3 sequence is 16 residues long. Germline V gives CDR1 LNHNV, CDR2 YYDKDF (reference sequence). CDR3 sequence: CATSRGASGFLDTQYF. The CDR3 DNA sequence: TGTGCCACCAGCAGAGGGGCTAGCGGTTTTCTTGATACGCAGTATTTT.

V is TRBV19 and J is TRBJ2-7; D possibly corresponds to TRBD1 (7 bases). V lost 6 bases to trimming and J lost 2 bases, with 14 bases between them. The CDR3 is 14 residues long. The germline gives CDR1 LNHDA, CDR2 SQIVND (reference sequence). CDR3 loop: CASRGGQRTYEQYF. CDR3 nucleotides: TGTGCCAGTAGGGGGGGACAGCGCACCTACGAGCAGTACTTC. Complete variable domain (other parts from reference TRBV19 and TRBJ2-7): DGGITQSPKYLFRKEGQNVTLSCEQNLNHDAMYWYRQDPGQGLRLIYYSQIVNDFQKGDIAEGYSVSREKKESFPLTVTSAQKNPTAFYLCASRGGQRTYEQYFGPGTRLTVT.

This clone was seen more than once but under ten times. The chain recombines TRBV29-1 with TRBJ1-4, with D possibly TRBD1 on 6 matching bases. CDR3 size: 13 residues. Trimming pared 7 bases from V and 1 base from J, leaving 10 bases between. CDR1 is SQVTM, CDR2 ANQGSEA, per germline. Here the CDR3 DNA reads TGCAGCGGGGCACAGGGAACTAATGAAAAACTGTTTTTT. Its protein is CSGAQGTNEKLFF. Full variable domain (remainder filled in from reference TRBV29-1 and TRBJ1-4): SAVISQKPSRDICQRGTSLTIQCQVDSQVTMMFWYRQQPGQSLTLIATANQGSEATYESGFVIDKFPISRPNLTFSTLTVSNMSPEDSSIYLCSGAQGTNEKLFFGSGTQLSVL.

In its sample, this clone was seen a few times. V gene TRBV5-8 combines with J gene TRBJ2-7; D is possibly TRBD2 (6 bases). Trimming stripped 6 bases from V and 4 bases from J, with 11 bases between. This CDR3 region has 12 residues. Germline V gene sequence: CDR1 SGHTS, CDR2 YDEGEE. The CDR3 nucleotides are TGTGCCAGCATGGGGGGAAGGTACGAGCAGTACTTC. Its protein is CASMGGRYEQYF.

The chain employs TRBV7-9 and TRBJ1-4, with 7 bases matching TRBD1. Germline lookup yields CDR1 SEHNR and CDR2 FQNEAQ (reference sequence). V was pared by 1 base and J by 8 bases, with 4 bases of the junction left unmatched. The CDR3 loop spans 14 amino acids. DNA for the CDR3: TGTGCCAGCAGCTTAGGACAGGGTTGGGAAAAACTGTTTTTT. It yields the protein CASSLGQGWEKLFF.

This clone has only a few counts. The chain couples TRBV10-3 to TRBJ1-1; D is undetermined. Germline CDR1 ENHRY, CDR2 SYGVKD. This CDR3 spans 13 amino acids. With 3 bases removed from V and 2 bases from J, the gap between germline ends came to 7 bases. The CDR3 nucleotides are TGTGCCATCAGTGAAGCGGTAAACACTGAAGCTTTCTTT. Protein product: CAISEAVNTEAFF.

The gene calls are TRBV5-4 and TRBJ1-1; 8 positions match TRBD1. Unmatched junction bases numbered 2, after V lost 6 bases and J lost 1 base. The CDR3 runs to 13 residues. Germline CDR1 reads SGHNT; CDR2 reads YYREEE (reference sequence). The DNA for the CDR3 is TGTGCCAGCAACGGACAGGGGAACACTGAAGCTTTCTTT. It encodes CASNGQGNTEAFF.

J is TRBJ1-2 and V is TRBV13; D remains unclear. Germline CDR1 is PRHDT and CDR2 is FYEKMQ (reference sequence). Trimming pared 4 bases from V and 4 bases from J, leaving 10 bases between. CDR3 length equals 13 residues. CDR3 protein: CASSSGGSYGYTF. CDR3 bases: TGTGCCAGCAGCTCCGGCGGGTCCTATGGCTACACCTTC.

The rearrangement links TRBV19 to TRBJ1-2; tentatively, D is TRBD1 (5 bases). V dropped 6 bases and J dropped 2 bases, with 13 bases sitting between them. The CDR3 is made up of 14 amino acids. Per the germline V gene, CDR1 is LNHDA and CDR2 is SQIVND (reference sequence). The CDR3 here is CASRASDKNYGYTF. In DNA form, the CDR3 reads TGTGCCAGTAGGGCCTCGGACAAAAACTATGGCTACACCTTC.

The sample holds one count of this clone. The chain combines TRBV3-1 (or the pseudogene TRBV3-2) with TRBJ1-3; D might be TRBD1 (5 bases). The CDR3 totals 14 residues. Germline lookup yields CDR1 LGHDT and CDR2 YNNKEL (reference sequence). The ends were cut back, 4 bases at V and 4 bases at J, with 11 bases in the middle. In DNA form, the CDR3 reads TGTGCCAGCAGCCCAGATGACAGCGGAAACACCATATATTTT. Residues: CASSPDDSGNTIYF.

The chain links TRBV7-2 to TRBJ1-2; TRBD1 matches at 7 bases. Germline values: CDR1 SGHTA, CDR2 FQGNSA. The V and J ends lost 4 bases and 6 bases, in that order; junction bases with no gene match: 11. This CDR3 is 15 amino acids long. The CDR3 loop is CASSSTGDASHGYTF. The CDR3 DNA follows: TGTGCCAGCAGCTCCACAGGGGACGCCTCTCATGGCTACACCTTC. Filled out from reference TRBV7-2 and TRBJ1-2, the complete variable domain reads GAGVSQSPSNKVTEKGKDVELRCDPISGHTALYWYRQSLGQGLEFLIYFQGNSAPDKSGLPSDRFSAERTGGSVSTLTIQRTQQEDSAVYLCASSSTGDASHGYTFGSGTRLTVV.

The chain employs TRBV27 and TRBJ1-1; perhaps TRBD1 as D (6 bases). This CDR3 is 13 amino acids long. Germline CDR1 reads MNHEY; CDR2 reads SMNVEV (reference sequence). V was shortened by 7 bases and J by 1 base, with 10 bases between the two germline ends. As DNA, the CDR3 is TGTGCCAGCAAGAAGGACAGGAACACTGAAGCTTTCTTT. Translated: CASKKDRNTEAFF.

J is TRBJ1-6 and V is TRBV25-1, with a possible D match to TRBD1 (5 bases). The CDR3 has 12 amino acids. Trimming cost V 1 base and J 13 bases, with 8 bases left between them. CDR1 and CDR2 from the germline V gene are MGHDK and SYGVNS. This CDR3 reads CASSELGPPLHF. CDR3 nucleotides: TGTGCCAGCAGTGAATTGGGGCCTCCCCTCCACTTT.